Given below is one TCR beta chain in context. This sample was taken from a study of T cell changes during pregnancy in multiple sclerosis. The assay was immunoSEQ multiplex PCR, and TCRdb's table has in-frame clones only and misses some. This table holds 30,000 or so clones, 87% found once. The trim removed 10 bases at V and 5 bases at J, leaving 10 bases unmatched. Germline values: CDR1 MDHEN, CDR2 SYDVKM. The CDR3 sequence is 14 residues long. The chain couples TRBV28 to TRBJ1-4; TRBD1 matches 7 bases. The sample here was CD8+ T cells from peripheral blood mononuclear cells, taken in the first trimester of pregnancy. The origin of this receptor is a female donor with multiple sclerosis, enrolled in a pregnancy study. The CDR3 sequence is CAITRQGQNEKLFF. The CDR3 nucleotides are TGTGCCATCACGAGACAGGGCCAGAATGAAAAACTGTTTTTT.